These T cell receptor beta chains were read from a single sample in a study of cytomegalovirus exposure and HLA in healthy donors. This table comes from immunoSEQ multiplex PCR, and its TCRdb copy is limited to in-frame clones, with some not included. The sample includes around 33,000 clones, approximately 90% of them seen just once. Material: PBMCs. The receptors were gathered from a woman between 18 and 29 years old in good health and CMV-seronegative. Both conserved end residues are part of each CDR3. The D gene is left open where the match is weak. Size values are once, few and many counts, or a class for expanded clones, and some rows have none.

cdr3_nt	cdr3_aa	j_call	d_call	clone_size	v_call
TGTTCCAGCAGCCGGGACTACAATGAGCAGTTCTTC	CSSSRDYNEQFF	TRBJ2-1	.	.	TRBV7-9
TGTGCCAGAGATATACAGGGAATTAGCAATCAGCCCCAGCATTTT	CARDIQGISNQPQHF	TRBJ1-5	.	.	TRBV6-1
TGTGCCAGCAGCCTGGACAGGAACAATGAGCAGTTCTTC	CASSLDRNNEQFF	TRBJ2-1	TRBD1	.	TRBV2
TGTGCTAGTGGTCTAAACAGGGGTGGAGCCGGGGAGCTGTTTTTT	CASGLNRGGAGELFF	TRBJ2-2	TRBD1	.	TRBV12-5
TGTGCCAGCGGTTTATGGGGCGGGAATCAGGCCTACGAGCAGTACTTC	CASGLWGGNQAYEQYF	TRBJ2-7	.	.	TRBV28
TGTGCCGGGAACGTAGCGGGAGGGGCAGATACGCAGTATTTT	CAGNVAGGADTQYF	TRBJ2-3	TRBD2	.	TRBV30
TGTGCCATCAGTGCAGGGGGCGCCGGGACTAGCGGGAGTAGAGAGACCCAGTACTTC	CAISAGGAGTSGSRETQYF	TRBJ2-5	TRBD2	.	TRBV10-3
TGTGCCAGCAGCCCATTCGGGGCTAGCGGGAGGAGTTCCGATGAGCAGTTCTTC	CASSPFGASGRSSDEQFF	TRBJ2-1	TRBD2	.	TRBV27
TGTGCCAGCAGTTCTCGGACAGCCAACTATGGCTACACCTTC	CASSSRTANYGYTF	TRBJ1-2	.	once	TRBV28
TGTGCCAGCAGCTTAATGGGCCGGGGGAAGACTGAAGCTTTCTTT	CASSLMGRGKTEAFF	TRBJ1-1	.	.	TRBV7-3
TGTGCCAGCAGTGTAGGGACAGGGGGCCTCTACGAGCAGTACTTC	CASSVGTGGLYEQYF	TRBJ2-7	TRBD1	.	TRBV28
TGTGCCAGTAGTATACAGGGGCTGAACACCGGGGAGCTGTTTTTT	CASSIQGLNTGELFF	TRBJ2-2	.	once	TRBV19
TGTTCTACGGTCTTAAACACTGAAGCTTTCTTT	CSTVLNTEAFF	TRBJ1-1	.	.	TRBV20-1
TGTGCCAGCAGTTTCTCATCAGGCAGGGAGACCCAGTACTTC	CASSFSSGRETQYF	TRBJ2-5	.	.	TRBV27
TGTGCCAGCAGCCCCCACGACAGGGAAGAGACCCAGTACTTC	CASSPHDREETQYF	TRBJ2-5	TRBD1	.	TRBV9
TGTGCCAGCAGCTTACGACTAGCTCCCGGGGAGCTGTTTTTT	CASSLRLAPGELFF	TRBJ2-2	TRBD2	once	TRBV7-8
TGTGCCAGCAGCTTAAAGGGCCCCCGGGGGGCTAGCTCCTACAATGAGCAGTTCTTC	CASSLKGPRGASSYNEQFF	TRBJ2-1	.	few	TRBV7-3
TGTGCCAGCTCACGGACAGGGGGCCAAGAGACCCAGTACTTC	CASSRTGGQETQYF	TRBJ2-5	TRBD1	.	TRBV18
TGTGCCAGCGGCCCAGCGGTGAGCTCCTACGAGCAGTACTTC	CASGPAVSSYEQYF	TRBJ2-7	.	once	TRBV19
TGTGCCAGCAGTGAAAGTAGGGGTGGGACAGATACGCAGTATTTT	CASSESRGGTDTQYF	TRBJ2-3	.	.	TRBV2
TGTGCCAGCAGTTTACCCCCTCCGGGACAGATGGATGGCTACACCTTC	CASSLPPPGQMDGYTF	TRBJ1-2	TRBD1	.	TRBV28
TGTGCCAGCAGCTTGGAGGGGACAGGGGAAGAGACCCAGTACTTC	CASSLEGTGEETQYF	TRBJ2-5	TRBD1	.	TRBV5-6
TGTGCCAGCAGCAAAGGTACTGTGACAGGCTCCTACAATGAGCAGTTCTTC	CASSKGTVTGSYNEQFF	TRBJ2-1	.	.	TRBV14
TGTGCCATCAGTCCAGGGGAGGGAACCTCCAGCTCCTACGAGCAGTACTTC	CAISPGEGTSSSYEQYF	TRBJ2-7	.	.	TRBV10-3
TGCAGCGTTGGTGTCGTGGGACAACTAAACTATGGCTACACCTTC	CSVGVVGQLNYGYTF	TRBJ1-2	.	.	TRBV29-1
TGCGCCAGCAGCTTGGCCGACGCAGGACAGAACTATGGCTACACCTTC	CASSLADAGQNYGYTF	TRBJ1-2	.	once	TRBV5-1
TGTGCCACGGACATCAACCAAGAGACCCAGTACTTC	CATDINQETQYF	TRBJ2-5	.	.	TRBV28
TGTGCCAGCAGCTTAGGGACTAGCGGGAGTGAATACACCGGGGAGCTGTTTTTT	CASSLGTSGSEYTGELFF	TRBJ2-2	TRBD2	.	TRBV7-9